These T cell receptor beta chains were read from a single sample in a study of chemoradiotherapy in HPV16-positive cancers. This table comes from immunoSEQ multiplex PCR, and its TCRdb copy is limited to in-frame clones, with some not included. This table has 30,000 to 40,000 clones, over 75% appearing once. The source material was blood, sampled from a patient who underwent chemoradiotherapy. The receptors here all came from a human donor with HPV-associated anogenital cancer. Each CDR3 is given with its conserved first and last residue. The order of the fields is J gene, V gene, CDR3 length, D gene, clone size, CDR3 protein, CDR3 DNA. D genes are given only for firm matches. Only some rows state a clone size, as once, few, many or a class for expanded clones.

J: TRBJ2-1; V: TRBV4-2; length: 14; D: TRBD2; size: -; CDR3: CASSHDHSGGEQFF; DNA: TGTGCCAGCAGCCATGACCATAGCGGGGGTGAGCAGTTCTTC
J: TRBJ1-1; V: TRBV29-1; length: 14; D: -; size: -; CDR3: CSGGGGSVNTEAFF; DNA: TGCAGCGGGGGGGGCGGCAGCGTGAACACTGAAGCTTTCTTT
J: TRBJ1-1; V: TRBV7-9; length: 16; D: -; size: -; CDR3: CASSLRAGAINTEAFF; DNA: TGTGCCAGCAGCTTAAGAGCAGGGGCCATTAACACTGAAGCTTTCTTT
J: TRBJ2-5; V: TRBV7-2; length: 14; D: TRBD1; size: -; CDR3: CASSAQTGEETQYF; DNA: TGTGCCAGCAGCGCCCAGACAGGGGAAGAGACCCAGTACTTC
J: TRBJ2-7; V: TRBV7-9; length: 14; D: -; size: -; CDR3: CASTRDLQVHEQYF; DNA: TGTGCCAGCACTCGGGATCTACAGGTCCACGAGCAGTACTTC
J: TRBJ2-3; V: TRBV30; length: 12; D: TRBD2; size: -; CDR3: CLAGASTDTQYF; DNA: TGTCTAGCGGGGGCTAGCACAGATACGCAGTATTTT
J: TRBJ2-5; V: TRBV7-9; length: 14; D: -; size: once; CDR3: CASSQTTGRETQYF; DNA: TGTGCCAGCAGCCAGACGACAGGGAGGGAGACCCAGTACTTC
J: TRBJ2-7; V: TRBV15; length: 12; D: -; size: -; CDR3: CATSRAASEQYF; DNA: TGTGCCACCAGCAGAGCGGCTTCCGAGCAGTACTTC
J: TRBJ1-1; V: TRBV6-1; length: 14; D: TRBD1; size: -; CDR3: CASSRNRGITEAFF; DNA: TGTGCCAGCAGTAGGAACAGGGGGATAACTGAAGCTTTCTTT
J: TRBJ2-1; V: TRBV5-1; length: 13; D: -; size: -; CDR3: CASNVDGYNEQFF; DNA: TGCGCCAGCAACGTGGACGGCTACAATGAGCAGTTCTTC
J: TRBJ1-5; V: TRBV27; length: 14; D: -; size: -; CDR3: CASSLDGWNQPQHF; DNA: TGTGCCAGCAGTTTAGACGGGTGGAATCAGCCCCAGCATTTT
J: TRBJ1-2; V: TRBV5-1; length: 14; D: TRBD1; size: -; CDR3: CASTYRGENYGYTF; DNA: TGCGCCAGCACCTACAGGGGAGAGAACTATGGCTACACCTTC
J: TRBJ2-7; V: TRBV11-1; length: 14; D: TRBD2; size: -; CDR3: CASSSLAGVAEQYF; DNA: TGTGCCAGCAGTTCTCTAGCGGGGGTGGCCGAGCAGTACTTC
J: TRBJ2-3; V: TRBV18; length: 15; D: -; size: once; CDR3: CASSANRGGADTQYF; DNA: TGTGCCAGCTCAGCAAACAGGGGGGGCGCAGATACGCAGTATTTT
J: TRBJ2-7; V: TRBV25-1; length: 15; D: TRBD1; size: -; CDR3: CASTPTQGQLAEQYF; DNA: TGTGCCAGCACTCCCACCCAGGGACAGCTTGCCGAGCAGTACTTC
J: TRBJ1-2; V: TRBV27; length: 15; D: -; size: once; CDR3: CASSLLGAVNYGYTF; DNA: TGTGCCAGCAGTTTACTAGGGGCGGTAAACTATGGCTACACCTTC
J: TRBJ2-7; V: TRBV6-5; length: 14; D: TRBD1; size: -; CDR3: CASSYRTGIYEQYF; DNA: TGTGCCAGCAGTTACAGGACAGGGATATACGAGCAGTACTTC
J: TRBJ2-5; V: TRBV10-3; length: 17; D: TRBD2; size: -; CDR3: CAISERASGGPGETQYF; DNA: TGTGCCATCAGTGAGAGGGCTAGCGGGGGGCCGGGGGAGACCCAGTACTTC
J: TRBJ2-3; V: TRBV7-9; length: 15; D: TRBD2; size: few; CDR3: CASSFTSGGTDTQYF; DNA: TGTGCCAGCAGCTTTACTAGCGGGGGGACAGATACGCAGTATTTT
J: TRBJ1-1; V: TRBV18; length: 13; D: -; size: -; CDR3: CASSPLSRDEAFF; DNA: TGTGCCAGCTCACCCCTTTCCCGGGACGAAGCTTTCTTT
J: TRBJ2-2; V: TRBV7-9; length: 12; D: -; size: -; CDR3: CAPDGNTGELFF; DNA: TGTGCCCCCGACGGGAACACCGGGGAGCTGTTTTTT
J: TRBJ2-5; V: TRBV11-3; length: 13; D: -; size: -; CDR3: CASSLWGAETQYF; DNA: TGTGCCAGCAGCTTATGGGGCGCGGAGACCCAGTACTTC
J: TRBJ1-2; V: TRBV6-4; length: 14; D: TRBD1; size: -; CDR3: CASSADRSSYGYTF; DNA: TGTGCCAGCAGTGCGGACAGGTCCTCCTATGGCTACACCTTC
J: TRBJ1-1; V: TRBV27; length: 15; D: TRBD1; size: -; CDR3: CASSVTPTGATEAFF; DNA: TGTGCCAGCAGTGTCACTCCTACAGGGGCCACTGAAGCTTTCTTT
J: TRBJ2-1; V: TRBV5-1; length: 15; D: TRBD2; size: -; CDR3: CASSLESGGYNEQFF; DNA: TGCGCCAGCAGCTTGGAAAGCGGGGGATACAATGAGCAGTTCTTC
J: TRBJ2-1; V: TRBV6-5; length: 14; D: -; size: -; CDR3: CASMRRESYNEQFF; DNA: TGTGCCAGCATGAGGAGGGAATCCTACAATGAGCAGTTCTTC
J: TRBJ2-1; V: TRBV6-6; length: 14; D: -; size: -; CDR3: CASSYSGGYNEQFF; DNA: TGTGCCAGCAGTTACTCTGGGGGTTACAATGAGCAGTTCTTC
J: TRBJ2-6; V: TRBV7-9; length: 15; D: -; size: -; CDR3: CASSPARFGANVLTF; DNA: TGTGCCAGCAGCCCAGCAAGGTTTGGGGCCAACGTCCTGACTTTC
J: TRBJ2-7; V: TRBV6-6; length: 14; D: -; size: -; CDR3: CASKTGQGRDEQYF; DNA: TGTGCCAGCAAAACAGGACAAGGTCGAGACGAGCAGTACTTC
J: TRBJ1-1; V: TRBV4-1; length: 13; D: -; size: -; CDR3: CASSQVMNTEAFF; DNA: TGCGCCAGCAGCCAAGTTATGAACACTGAAGCTTTCTTT
J: TRBJ1-5; V: TRBV6-6; length: 14; D: -; size: -; CDR3: CASSYTGTGQPQHF; DNA: TGTGCCAGCAGTTACACAGGGACCGGGCAGCCCCAGCATTTT
J: TRBJ2-3; V: TRBV11-1; length: 16; D: TRBD2; size: once; CDR3: CASSLGTAGVGDTQYF; DNA: TGTGCCAGCAGCTTAGGAACGGCGGGGGTGGGAGATACGCAGTATTTT